This T cell receptor beta chain emerged from a study of T cell clonotyping in hematopoietic cell transplantation. Generated by immunoSEQ multiplex PCR, the TCRdb table keeps only in-frame clones and is missing some. The sample holds about 6,100 clones; approximately 31% are singletons and the top ten take about a sixth. This clone was seen a few times. The antigen is not known. The CDR3 is 11 amino acids. The V and J ends lost 6 bases and 7 bases respectively, with 12 bases between them. The germline gives CDR1 SQVTM, CDR2 ANQGSEA. Study-level findings and limits: At the given depth, recipient repertoires were over 97% de novo clonotypes. After transplant, recipient diversity fell while pathologically expanded clonotypes grew through day 180. Graft donor and pretransplant recipient Inverse Simpson Index values predicted broader posttransplant TCR diversity.

This chain connects TRBV29-1 to TRBJ1-2; possible D gene TRBD1, 6 bases. The sequencing used peripheral blood mononuclear cells, collected 30 days after allogeneic stem cell transplant. This clonotype was sampled from a female patient aged 45-60 years who had an allogeneic stem cell transplant from an unrelated donor, so the T cells may come from the graft donor. Some clones in this sample may be carry-over from other donors' samples. CDR3: CSVLQGSGYTF. The CDR3 region has the DNA TGCAGCGTGCTACAGGGCTCTGGCTACACCTTC.